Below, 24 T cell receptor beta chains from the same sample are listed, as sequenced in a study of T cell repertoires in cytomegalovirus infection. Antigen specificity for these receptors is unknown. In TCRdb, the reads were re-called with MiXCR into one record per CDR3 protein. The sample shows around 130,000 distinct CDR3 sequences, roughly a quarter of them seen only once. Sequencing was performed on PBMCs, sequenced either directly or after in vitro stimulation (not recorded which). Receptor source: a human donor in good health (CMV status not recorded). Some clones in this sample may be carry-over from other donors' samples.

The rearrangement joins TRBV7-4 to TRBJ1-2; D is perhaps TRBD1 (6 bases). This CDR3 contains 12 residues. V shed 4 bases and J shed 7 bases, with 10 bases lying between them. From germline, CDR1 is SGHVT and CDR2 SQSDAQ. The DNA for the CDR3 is TGTGCCAGCAGCTCGGGACAAAGTGGCTACACCTTC. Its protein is CASSSGQSGYTF.

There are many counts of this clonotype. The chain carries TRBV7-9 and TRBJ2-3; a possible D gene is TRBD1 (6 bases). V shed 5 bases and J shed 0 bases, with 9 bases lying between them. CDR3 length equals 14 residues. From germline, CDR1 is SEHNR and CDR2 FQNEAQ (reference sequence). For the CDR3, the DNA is TGTGCCAGCAGCCGAGGGGGAAGCACAGATACGCAGTATTTT. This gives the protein CASSRGGSTDTQYF.

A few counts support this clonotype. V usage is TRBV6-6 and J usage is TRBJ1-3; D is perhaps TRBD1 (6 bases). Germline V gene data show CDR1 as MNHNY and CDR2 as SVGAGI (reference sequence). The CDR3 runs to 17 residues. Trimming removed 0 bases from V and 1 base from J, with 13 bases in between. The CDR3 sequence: CASSYSIPGASGNTIYF. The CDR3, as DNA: TGTGCCAGCAGTTACTCGATTCCAGGGGCGTCTGGAAACACCATATATTTT.

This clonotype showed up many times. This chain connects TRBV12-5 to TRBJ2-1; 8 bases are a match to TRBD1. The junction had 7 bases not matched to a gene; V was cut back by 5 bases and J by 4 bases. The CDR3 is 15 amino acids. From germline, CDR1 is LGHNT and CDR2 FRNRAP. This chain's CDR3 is CASGPRQGAYNEQFF. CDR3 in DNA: TGTGCTAGTGGTCCCAGGCAGGGGGCATACAATGAGCAGTTCTTC. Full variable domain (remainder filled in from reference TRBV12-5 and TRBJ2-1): DARVTQTPRHKVTEMGQEVTMRCQPILGHNTVFWYRQTMMQGLELLAYFRNRAPLDDSGMPKDRFSAEMPDATLATLKIQPSEPRDSAVYFCASGPRQGAYNEQFFGPGTRLTVL.

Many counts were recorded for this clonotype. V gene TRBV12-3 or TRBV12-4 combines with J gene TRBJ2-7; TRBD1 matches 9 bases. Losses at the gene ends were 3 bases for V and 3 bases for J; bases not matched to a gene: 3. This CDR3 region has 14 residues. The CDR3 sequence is CASSLPGQGYEQYF. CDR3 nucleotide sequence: TGTGCCAGCAGTTTGCCGGGACAGGGCTACGAGCAGTACTTC.

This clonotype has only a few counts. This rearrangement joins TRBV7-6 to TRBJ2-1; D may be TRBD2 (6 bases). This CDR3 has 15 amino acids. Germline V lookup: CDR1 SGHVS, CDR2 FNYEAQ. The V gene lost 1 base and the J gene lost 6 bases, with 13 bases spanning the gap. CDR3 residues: CASSLVPSGGNEQFF. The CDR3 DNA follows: TGTGCCAGCAGCTTAGTTCCGTCCGGGGGCAATGAGCAGTTCTTC.

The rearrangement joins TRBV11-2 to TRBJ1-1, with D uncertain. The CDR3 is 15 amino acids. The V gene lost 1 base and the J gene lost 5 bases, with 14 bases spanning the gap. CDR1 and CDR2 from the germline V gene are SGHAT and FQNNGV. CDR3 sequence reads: CASSLGHEKRTEAFF. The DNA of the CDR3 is TGTGCCAGCAGCTTAGGACATGAAAAGAGAACTGAAGCTTTCTTT. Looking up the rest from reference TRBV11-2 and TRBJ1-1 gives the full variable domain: EAGVAQSPRYKIIEKRQSVAFWCNPISGHATLYWYQQILGQGPKLLIQFQNNGVVDDSQLPKDRFSAERLKGVDSTLKIQPAKLEDSAVYLCASSLGHEKRTEAFFGQGTRLTVV.

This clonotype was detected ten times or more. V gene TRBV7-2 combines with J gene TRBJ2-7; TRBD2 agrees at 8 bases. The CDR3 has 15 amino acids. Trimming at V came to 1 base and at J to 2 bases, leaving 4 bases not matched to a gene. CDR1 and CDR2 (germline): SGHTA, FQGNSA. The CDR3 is CASSLDSSGPYEQYV. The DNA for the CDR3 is TGTGCCAGCAGCTTAGACTCTAGCGGGCCCTACGAGCAGTACGTC.

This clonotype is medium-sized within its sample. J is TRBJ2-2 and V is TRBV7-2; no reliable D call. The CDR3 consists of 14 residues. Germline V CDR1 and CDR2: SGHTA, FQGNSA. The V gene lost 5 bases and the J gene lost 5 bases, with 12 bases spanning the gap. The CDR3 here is CASSPRYETGELFF. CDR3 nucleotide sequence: TGTGCCAGCAGCCCTCGATACGAAACCGGGGAGCTGTTTTTT.

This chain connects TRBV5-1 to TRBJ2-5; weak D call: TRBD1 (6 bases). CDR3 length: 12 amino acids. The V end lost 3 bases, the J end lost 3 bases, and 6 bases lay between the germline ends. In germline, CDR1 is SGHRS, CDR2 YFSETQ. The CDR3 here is CASSYREETQYF. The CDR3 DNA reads TGCGCCAGCAGCTACAGGGAAGAGACCCAGTACTTC.

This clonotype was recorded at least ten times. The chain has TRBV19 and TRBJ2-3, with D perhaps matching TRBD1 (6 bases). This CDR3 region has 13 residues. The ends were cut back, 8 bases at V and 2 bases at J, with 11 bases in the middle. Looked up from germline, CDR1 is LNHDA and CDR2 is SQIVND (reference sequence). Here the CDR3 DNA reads TGTGCCAGTCGTGGGGGCTACACAGATACGCAGTATTTT. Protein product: CASRGGYTDTQYF.

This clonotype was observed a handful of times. The CDR3 coding sequence is TGTGCCAGCAGCGGGGGACTAGCGGTCTACAATGAGCAGTTCTTC. Translating it yields CASSGGLAVYNEQFF. This chain links TRBV5-4 with TRBJ2-1, with 11 nucleotides matching TRBD2. CDR1 and CDR2 (germline): SGHNT, YYREEE (reference sequence). CDR3 length: 15 residues. V lost 4 bases and J lost 3; bases outside the gene matches: 3.

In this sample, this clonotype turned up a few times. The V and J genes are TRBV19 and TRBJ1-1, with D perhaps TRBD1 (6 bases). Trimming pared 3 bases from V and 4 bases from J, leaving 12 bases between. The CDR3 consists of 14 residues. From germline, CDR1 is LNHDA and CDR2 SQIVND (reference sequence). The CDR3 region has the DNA TGTGCCAGTAGTATTCTGGGGGCTGGCACTGAAGCTTTCTTT. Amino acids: CASSILGAGTEAFF.

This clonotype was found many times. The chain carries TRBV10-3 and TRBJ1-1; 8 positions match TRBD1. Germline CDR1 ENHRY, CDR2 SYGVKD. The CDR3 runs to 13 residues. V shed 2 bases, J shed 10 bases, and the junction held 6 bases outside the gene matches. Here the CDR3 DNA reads TGTGCCATCAGTGAGGCAGGGGGCTTAGGAGCTTTCTTT. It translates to CAISEAGGLGAFF.

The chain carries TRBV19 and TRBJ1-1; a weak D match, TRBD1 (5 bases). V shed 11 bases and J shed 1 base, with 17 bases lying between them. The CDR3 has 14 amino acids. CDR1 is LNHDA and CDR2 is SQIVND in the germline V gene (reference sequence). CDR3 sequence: CAHIRETANTEAFF. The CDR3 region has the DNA TGTGCCCACATCCGAGAGACAGCGAACACTGAAGCTTTCTTT.

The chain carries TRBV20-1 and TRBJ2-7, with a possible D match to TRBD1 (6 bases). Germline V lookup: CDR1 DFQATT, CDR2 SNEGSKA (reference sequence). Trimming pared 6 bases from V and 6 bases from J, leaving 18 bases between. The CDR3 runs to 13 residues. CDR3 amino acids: CSARRWGLREQYF. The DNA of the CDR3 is TGCAGTGCCCGGCGGTGGGGGCTCCGCGAGCAGTACTTC.

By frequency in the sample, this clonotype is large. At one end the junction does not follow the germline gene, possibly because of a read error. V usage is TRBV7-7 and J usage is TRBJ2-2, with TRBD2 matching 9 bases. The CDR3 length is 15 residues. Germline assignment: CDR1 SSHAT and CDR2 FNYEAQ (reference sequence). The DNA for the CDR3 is TGTGCTAGCAGCTTATGGCGGGAGGGCACCGGGGAGCTGTTTTTT. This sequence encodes CASSLWREGTGELFF.

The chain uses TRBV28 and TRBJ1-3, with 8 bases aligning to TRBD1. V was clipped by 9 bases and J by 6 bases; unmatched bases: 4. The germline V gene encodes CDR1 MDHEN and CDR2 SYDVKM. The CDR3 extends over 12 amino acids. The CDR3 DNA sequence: TGTGCCAGTGGACAGGGTGTAAACACCATATATTTT. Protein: CASGQGVNTIYF.

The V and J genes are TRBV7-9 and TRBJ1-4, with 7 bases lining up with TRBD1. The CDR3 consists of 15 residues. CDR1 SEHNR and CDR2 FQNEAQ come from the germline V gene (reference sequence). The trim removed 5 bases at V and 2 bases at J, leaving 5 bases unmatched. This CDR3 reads CASSLATGTNEKLFF. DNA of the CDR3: TGTGCCAGCAGCCTCGCGACAGGGACTAATGAAAAACTGTTTTTT. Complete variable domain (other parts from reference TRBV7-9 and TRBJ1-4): DTGVSQNPRHKITKRGQNVTFRCDPISEHNRLYWYRQTLGQGPEFLTYFQNEAQLEKSRLLSDRFSAERPKGSFSTLEIQRTEQGDSAMYLCASSLATGTNEKLFFGSGTQLSVL.

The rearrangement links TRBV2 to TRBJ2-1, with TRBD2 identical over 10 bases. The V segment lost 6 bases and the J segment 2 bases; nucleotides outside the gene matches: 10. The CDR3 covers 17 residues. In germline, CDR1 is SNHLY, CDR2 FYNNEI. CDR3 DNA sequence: TGTGCCAGCAGCCTTAAACTAGCGGGGTCCACCTACAATGAGCAGTTCTTC. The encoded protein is CASSLKLAGSTYNEQFF.

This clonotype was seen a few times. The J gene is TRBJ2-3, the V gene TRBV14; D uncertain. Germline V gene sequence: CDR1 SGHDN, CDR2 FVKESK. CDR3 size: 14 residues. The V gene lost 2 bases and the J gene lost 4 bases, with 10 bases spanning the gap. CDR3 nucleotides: TGTGCCAGCAGCCAATTCCCGGACCCAGATACGCAGTATTTT. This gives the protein CASSQFPDPDTQYF. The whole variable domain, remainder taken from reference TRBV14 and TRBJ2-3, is EAGVTQFPSHSVIEKGQTVTLRCDPISGHDNLYWYRRVMGKEIKFLLHFVKESKQDESGMPNNRFLAERTGGTYSTLKVQPAELEDSGVYFCASSQFPDPDTQYFGPGTRLTVL.

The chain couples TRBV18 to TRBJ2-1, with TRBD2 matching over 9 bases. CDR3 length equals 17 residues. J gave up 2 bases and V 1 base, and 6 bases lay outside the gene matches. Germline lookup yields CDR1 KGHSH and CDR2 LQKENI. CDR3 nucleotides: TGTGCCAGCTCACCACGTGCGGGAGGGCTAACCTACAATGAGCAGTTCTTC. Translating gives CASSPRAGGLTYNEQFF.

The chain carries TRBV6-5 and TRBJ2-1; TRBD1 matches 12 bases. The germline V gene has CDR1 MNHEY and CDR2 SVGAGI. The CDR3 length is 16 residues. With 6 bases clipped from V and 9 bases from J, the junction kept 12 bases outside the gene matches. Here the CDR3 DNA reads TGTGCCAGCAGAAATGCTCCGGGACAGGGGGCATCTGAGCAGTTCTTC. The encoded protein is CASRNAPGQGASEQFF.

The DNA of the CDR3 is TGCGCCAGCAGCCAAGACTTCACCGGGACTAGTAATGAGCAGTTCTTC. This translates into CASSQDFTGTSNEQFF. The J gene is TRBJ2-1, the V gene TRBV4-3, with 8 bases matching TRBD2. With V trimmed by 0 bases and J by 7 bases, 8 bases remained unmatched. The CDR3 totals 16 residues. Germline V gene lookup returns CDR1 LGHNA and CDR2 YSLEER.